What follows are 14 T cell receptor beta chains derived from one specimen sequenced in a study of a mutant IDH1 vaccine in newly diagnosed glioma. Antigens of these TCRs are unknown. The data were produced by immunoSEQ multiplex PCR, yet TCRdb's version contains in-frame clones alone and is incomplete. The sample carries about 62,000 clones, around four fifths recorded once. As for time point: week 47, end of study. A single vaccine dose contained 300 ug of mutant IDH1 20-mer peptide, and topical imiquimod was used with it. The material was PBMCs, obtained from a glioma patient whose treatment included an IDH1 peptide vaccine. These receptors came from a man aged 30-40 years with glioma.

This rearrangement joins TRBV6-1 to TRBJ2-5; TRBD2 matches 10 bases. Germline-derived CDR1 and CDR2 are MNHNS and SASEGT. V was clipped by 2 bases and J by 0 bases; unmatched bases: 3. This CDR3 spans 16 amino acids. The CDR3 sequence: CASSEWLAGDQETQYF. In DNA, the CDR3 is TGTGCCAGCAGTGAATGGCTAGCGGGGGACCAAGAGACCCAGTACTTC.

The J gene is TRBJ2-1, the V gene TRBV6-6; D unclear. Trimming shortened V by 6 bases and J by 6 bases, and 18 bases separated the two germline ends. CDR3 size: 15 residues. Germline-derived CDR1 and CDR2 are MNHNY and SVGAGI (reference sequence). CDR3 amino acids: CASRPLTSGLNEQFF. The CDR3 nucleotides are TGTGCCAGCAGGCCACTGACCTCTGGGCTCAATGAGCAGTTCTTC.

This sequence joins TRBV9 and TRBJ2-7; 9 bases match TRBD1. J was trimmed by 10 bases and V by 0 bases; bases with no gene match: 8. Germline V gene data show CDR1 as SGDLS and CDR2 as YYNGEE. This CDR3 region has 14 residues. The CDR3 region has the DNA TGTGCCAGCAGCGTAGCGGGACAGGGAACAAATCAGTACTTC. Its protein product is CASSVAGQGTNQYF.

The rearrangement uses TRBV5-4 and TRBJ1-1; D is unresolved. This CDR3 contains 13 residues. Trimming cost V 2 bases and J 1 base, with 6 bases left between them. CDR1 is SGHNT, CDR2 YYREEE, per germline (reference sequence). This chain's CDR3 is CASSFPGNTEAFF. The DNA of the CDR3 is TGTGCCAGCAGCTTCCCAGGGAACACTGAAGCTTTCTTT.

This chain joins TRBV14 and TRBJ1-3, with 8 bases fitting TRBD1. The length of the CDR3 is 15 residues. The V gene's germline CDR1 is SGHDN and CDR2 FVKESK. J lost 4 bases, V lost 6 bases, and 8 bases had no gene match. In DNA, the CDR3 is TGTGCCAGCAGTCCCGACAGGGGAAGAGGAAACACCATATATTTT. This codes for CASSPDRGRGNTIYF.

This sequence joins TRBV28 and TRBJ1-4; D unresolved. CDR3 size: 15 residues. In germline, CDR1 is MDHEN, CDR2 SYDVKM. V lost 6 bases to trimming and J lost 7 bases, with 18 bases between them. The CDR3 nucleotides are TGTGCCAGCAGCATGCTGGCACGGAGCGGTGAAAAACTGTTTTTT. Translation: CASSMLARSGEKLFF.

The V gene is TRBV7-9, the J gene TRBJ2-1, with D possibly matching TRBD1 (5 bases). Germline V gene lookup returns CDR1 SEHNR and CDR2 FQNEAQ (reference sequence). This CDR3 region has 13 residues. V was pared by 5 bases and J by 8 bases, with 13 bases between. CDR3 amino acids: CASSLAQVHEQFF. The CDR3 DNA follows: TGTGCCAGCAGCCTGGCACAGGTTCATGAGCAGTTCTTC.

The gene calls are TRBV11-2 and TRBJ1-6; unclear D gene. The CDR3 has 15 amino acids. Germline values: CDR1 SGHAT, CDR2 FQNNGV. Trimming stripped 2 bases from V and 0 bases from J, with 5 bases between. The DNA for the CDR3 is TGTGCCAGCAGCTTAACAAGCTCCTATAATTCACCCCTCCACTTT. Amino acids: CASSLTSSYNSPLHF.

This clone appeared once. The rearrangement joins TRBV10-3 to TRBJ2-7, with D possibly being TRBD1 or TRBD2 (5 bases each). Trimming removed 3 bases from V and 0 bases from J, with 21 bases in between. The CDR3 runs 18 residues. Germline V lookup: CDR1 ENHRY, CDR2 SYGVKD. The CDR3 sequence: CAISDTGFKQGVSYEQYF. CDR3 sequence (DNA): TGTGCCATCAGTGATACCGGTTTCAAGCAGGGAGTCTCCTACGAGCAGTACTTC.

The gene calls are TRBV11-3 and TRBJ2-7; 7 nucleotides match TRBD1. There are 16 residues in the CDR3. Germline V CDR1 and CDR2: SGHNT, YENEEA. V shed 5 bases and J 0 bases; nucleotides not matched to a gene: 10. CDR3 protein: CASSPRQGPSSYEQYF. In nucleotides, the CDR3 is TGTGCCAGCAGCCCAAGACAGGGCCCCAGCTCCTACGAGCAGTACTTC.

The chain uses TRBV30 and TRBJ2-2; D remains unclear. The CDR3 totals 13 residues. V lost 4 bases and J lost 2, with 8 bases in between. CDR1 and CDR2 (germline): GTSNPN, SVGIG (reference sequence). This CDR3 is CAWNGLNTGELFF. CDR3 DNA: TGTGCCTGGAACGGGCTTAACACCGGGGAGCTGTTTTTT.

This clone was detected once. This rearrangement joins TRBV6-1 to TRBJ1-5, with D uncertain. V lost 7 bases and J lost 4, with 23 bases in between. The CDR3 covers 17 residues. The germline V gene encodes CDR1 MNHNS and CDR2 SASEGT. CDR3 sequence reads: CASNDYSRGRLNQPQHF. In nucleotides, the CDR3 is TGTGCCAGCAATGACTACAGTAGAGGACGGCTGAATCAGCCCCAGCATTTT.

The gene calls are TRBV10-1 and TRBJ2-7, with D possibly called TRBD1 or TRBD2 (5 bases each). V lost 5 bases, J lost 6 bases, and 8 bases lay in between. The CDR3 extends over 11 amino acids. Germline V gene data show CDR1 as WNHNN and CDR2 as SYGVQD (reference sequence). CDR3 sequence (DNA): TGCGCCAGCAGTATGGGGACCGAGCAGTACTTC. Its translation is CASSMGTEQYF.

The table lists this clone with a count of one. J is TRBJ2-3 and V is TRBV7-9; the match to TRBD1 covers 9 bases. Trimming took 5 bases from V and 5 from J; bases not matched to a gene: 5. From germline, CDR1 is SEHNR and CDR2 FQNEAQ (reference sequence). The CDR3 has 14 residues. The CDR3 loop reads CASSPWTGEDTQYF. CDR3 DNA: TGTGCCAGCAGCCCTTGGACAGGGGAAGATACGCAGTATTTT.